Below are 27 T cell receptor beta chains sequenced from a single sample in a study of T-cell memory formation after mild COVID-19. Via MiXCR, TCRdb re-called the 5' RACE reads, giving one row per CDR3 protein. The repertoire holds approximately 270,000 distinct CDR3 sequences, with about 16% as singletons. The sample comprised PBMCs or a T cell subset sorted from them (not recorded which). The receptors come from a man between 18 and 29 years old who had mild COVID-19 (a few samples of this study predate the infection). Cell type and time point are not known.

This clonotype was counted only a few times. The chain has TRBV6-6 and TRBJ2-6; 8 nucleotides agree with TRBD2. Germline assignment: CDR1 MNHNY and CDR2 SVGAGI (reference sequence). The CDR3 has 16 amino acids. V lost 0 bases to trimming and J lost 2 bases; unmatched junction nucleotides: 0. CDR3 in amino acids: CASSYSRGAGANVLTF. DNA of the CDR3: TGTGCCAGCAGTTACTCGCGGGGGGCTGGGGCCAACGTCCTGACTTTC.

V gene TRBV27 combines with J gene TRBJ1-2; 8 positions match TRBD1. This CDR3 contains 14 residues. V lost 2 bases, J lost 10 bases, and 9 bases stayed unmatched. Germline CDR1 MNHEY, CDR2 SMNVEV (reference sequence). CDR3 loop: CASSLTTGVEDYTF. The CDR3 nucleotides read TGTGCCAGCAGTTTAACGACAGGGGTGGAGGACTACACCTTC.

The genes are TRBV12-3 or TRBV12-4 and TRBJ2-1; D is possibly TRBD1 (5 bases). V was cut by 5 bases and J by 9 bases, with 14 bases left in between. CDR3 length: 13 residues. For the CDR3, the DNA is TGTGCCAGCAGTCCGCAGGGCGGCACTGAGCAGTTCTTC. This gives the protein CASSPQGGTEQFF.

This clonotype was observed many times. This chain connects TRBV7-9 to TRBJ2-7, with 12 bases lining up with TRBD2. Germline V gene lookup returns CDR1 SEHNR and CDR2 FQNEAQ (reference sequence). V lost 4 bases and J lost 4; bases outside the gene matches: 11. The CDR3 totals 17 residues. CDR3 nucleotide sequence: TGTGCCAGCAGCTCCTCATATGCGACTAGCGGGAGTTACGAGCAGTACGTC. Amino acids: CASSSSYATSGSYEQYV.

The chain links TRBV12-3 or TRBV12-4 to TRBJ1-1; D is undetermined. The length of the CDR3 is 12 residues. V lost 3 bases, J lost 7 bases, and 9 bases lay in between. The CDR3 region has the DNA TGTGCCAGCAGTTTTTCCCGGATTGAAGCTTTCTTT. Amino acid sequence: CASSFSRIEAFF.

This chain links TRBV6-2 or TRBV6-3 with TRBJ2-2; no clear D gene. The CDR3 runs 14 residues. V dropped 1 base and J dropped 6 bases, with 9 bases sitting between them. The germline V gene has CDR1 MNHEY and CDR2 SVGEGT. The CDR3 spells CASSYWSFAGELFF. CDR3 sequence (DNA): TGTGCCAGCAGTTACTGGTCCTTCGCCGGGGAGCTGTTTTTT.

This chain links TRBV21-1 with TRBJ2-7; TRBD1 is taken as the D call from the table, unchecked against the DNA. TRBV21-1 is an annotated pseudogene. This CDR3 is 15 amino acids long. The CDR3 region is CASSRDRGLLQEQYF. The DNA of the CDR3 is TGTGCCAGCAGCCGAGACAGGGGGCTACTACAGGAGCAGTACTTC.

The rearrangement links TRBV7-9 to TRBJ2-1; 11 positions match TRBD1. The CDR3 is 18 amino acids. Germline V gives CDR1 SEHNR, CDR2 FQNEAQ (reference sequence). The ends lost 5 bases at V and 5 bases at J; junction bases unmatched: 14. The CDR3 here is CASSAREGTGGGNNEQFF. CDR3 nucleotide sequence: TGTGCCAGCAGCGCAAGAGAAGGGACAGGGGGTGGAAACAATGAGCAGTTCTTC.

The V call is TRBV7-2, the J call TRBJ1-3; D uncertain. CDR1 is SGHTA and CDR2 is FQGNSA in the germline V gene. Trimming stripped 1 base from V and 5 bases from J, with 6 bases between. The CDR3 has 13 residues. The CDR3 protein is CASSLEARNTIYF. CDR3 nucleotide sequence: TGTGCCAGCAGCTTAGAGGCCAGAAACACCATATATTTT.

This clonotype was counted only a few times. The J gene is TRBJ2-7, the V gene TRBV7-8, with D unclear. Germline V gene data show CDR1 as SGHVS and CDR2 as FQNEAQ. The CDR3 spans 14 residues. V was clipped by 5 bases and J by 2 bases, with 13 bases between them. CDR3 bases: TGTGCCAGCAGCCGCAAGGACGGAGCCTACGAGCAGTACGTC. It translates to CASSRKDGAYEQYV.

This clonotype was recorded a few times. The chain recombines TRBV5-1 with TRBJ1-1; TRBD1 matches 7 bases. The germline V gene encodes CDR1 SGHRS and CDR2 YFSETQ. V lost 3 bases to trimming and J lost 3 bases; unmatched junction nucleotides: 8. CDR3 length: 15 amino acids. CDR3 in DNA: TGCGCCAGCAGCTCCGGGACAGCTTCGCACACTGAAGCTTTCTTT. This encodes CASSSGTASHTEAFF.

The sample holds a few counts of this clonotype. This rearrangement joins TRBV7-6 to TRBJ2-5; 7 bases are shared with TRBD1. CDR1 is SGHVS and CDR2 is FNYEAQ in the germline V gene. J lost 4 bases, V lost 7 bases, and 12 bases had no gene match. The CDR3 covers 15 residues. CDR3 coding DNA: TGTGCCAGCACCTTTGGGCAGGGGGTCCGAGAGACCCAGTACTTC. This codes for CASTFGQGVRETQYF.

This clonotype was seen only a few times. This chain connects TRBV7-9 to TRBJ1-6; 7 bases agree with TRBD1. Germline values: CDR1 SEHNR, CDR2 FQNEAQ (reference sequence). CDR3 length equals 17 residues. The V gene end was trimmed by 5 bases and the J gene end by 7 bases; junction bases not matched to a gene: 14. The CDR3 bases are TGTGCCAGCAGCGAAACTCAGGGGGTATGGAAGAATTCACCCCTCCACTTT. Translation gives CASSETQGVWKNSPLHF. Filled out from reference TRBV7-9 and TRBJ1-6, the complete variable domain reads DTGVSQNPRHKITKRGQNVTFRCDPISEHNRLYWYRQTLGQGPEFLTYFQNEAQLEKSRLLSDRFSAERPKGSFSTLEIQRTEQGDSAMYLCASSETQGVWKNSPLHFGNGTRLTVT.

This clonotype was observed a few times. The CDR3 reads CASSLGGGREKTQYF. The CDR3 DNA reads TGTGCCAGCTCGCTTGGCGGGGGGCGCGAAAAGACCCAGTACTTC. The J gene is TRBJ2-5, the V gene TRBV6-5, with TRBD2 matching over 8 bases. V lost 8 bases and J lost 6; bases outside the gene matches: 14. CDR3 length equals 15 residues. Germline lookup yields CDR1 MNHEY and CDR2 SVGAGI.

As to this clonotype: A single base separates this from a much larger clone, so it may be a read error. V usage is TRBV7-2 and J usage is TRBJ2-5, with a tentative D call TRBD2 (6 bases). The CDR3 runs 16 residues. V was clipped by 1 base and J by 3 bases, with 15 bases between them. Germline CDR1 SGHTA, CDR2 FQGNSA. The CDR3 sequence is CASSLVAGNAKETQYF. DNA of the CDR3: TGTGCCAGCAGCTTAGTGGCGGGGAACGCCAAAGAGACCCAGTACTTC.

There are many counts of this clonotype. This sequence joins TRBV11-2 and TRBJ2-7; D remains unclear. Germline V gene sequence: CDR1 SGHAT, CDR2 FQNNGV. CDR3 length: 11 residues. The germline V and J ends were trimmed by 5 bases and 7 bases, with 9 bases remaining between them. CDR3 protein: CASSLNWEQYF. CDR3 nucleotide sequence: TGTGCCAGCAGCCTTAATTGGGAGCAGTACTTC.

Only a few counts were recorded for this clonotype. The chain couples TRBV7-9 to TRBJ2-5; 7 bases line up with TRBD1. Germline CDR1 SEHNR, CDR2 FQNEAQ (reference sequence). The CDR3 spans 16 residues. Losses at the gene ends were 3 bases for V and 1 base for J; bases not matched to a gene: 8. CDR3 in DNA: TGTGCCAGCAGCTTGTGGACAGGCGTAGTCCAAGAGACCCAGTACTTC. Amino acid sequence: CASSLWTGVVQETQYF.

The chain combines TRBV12-3 or TRBV12-4 with TRBJ2-2; D is unclear. The CDR3 consists of 17 residues. V was trimmed by 3 bases and J by 1 base, leaving 15 bases between them. CDR3 DNA: TGTGCCAGCAGTTTTCTATCCCCGGACCTGAACACCGGGGAGCTGTTTTTT. This translates into CASSFLSPDLNTGELFF.

This chain uses TRBV24-1 with TRBJ2-3, with a possible D match to TRBD2 (6 bases). Germline V CDR1 and CDR2: KGHDR, SFDVKD. V lost 1 base, J lost 1 base, and 11 bases lay in between. There are 16 residues in the CDR3. CDR3 in DNA: TGTGCCACCAGTGATTTCGCGGGAACGGGCACAGATACGCAGTATTTT. Its protein is CATSDFAGTGTDTQYF.

This clonotype was seen only a few times. The chain is built from TRBV7-9 and TRBJ1-5; a weak D match, TRBD1 (5 bases). V lost 5 bases to trimming and J lost 8 bases, with 19 bases between them. The CDR3 loop spans 15 amino acids. The germline V gene encodes CDR1 SEHNR and CDR2 FQNEAQ (reference sequence). The CDR3 DNA reads TGTGCCAGCAGCCGAGAGTCAGGGCCCTATGAGCCCCAGCATTTT. This sequence encodes CASSRESGPYEPQHF.

This sequence joins TRBV5-6 and TRBJ2-5; possible D gene TRBD2, 5 bases. The CDR3 has 14 residues. The germline V gene has CDR1 SGHDT and CDR2 YYEEEE. The V end was cut by 7 bases, the J end by 5 bases, with 18 bases between. CDR3 protein: CASHLRGLVETQYF. CDR3 coding DNA: TGTGCCAGCCACCTGAGAGGGCTGGTGGAGACCCAGTACTTC.

The chain uses TRBV9 and TRBJ2-5; 7 bases match TRBD2. Per the germline V gene, CDR1 is SGDLS and CDR2 is YYNGEE. CDR3 size: 16 residues. With 0 bases clipped from V and 2 bases from J, the junction kept 7 bases outside the gene matches. The CDR3 nucleotides are TGTGCCAGCAGCGTAGGACTCGCGGGGGTTCAAGAGACCCAGTACTTC. It yields the protein CASSVGLAGVQETQYF.

CDR3 in DNA: TGTGCCAGCAGCCAGGGGGGTGCTTGGCAGCCCCAGCATTTT. Amino acids: CASSQGGAWQPQHF. The genes are TRBV3-1 and TRBJ1-5, with D perhaps TRBD1 (5 bases). CDR1 LGHDT and CDR2 YNNKEL come from the germline V gene (reference sequence). The CDR3 loop spans 14 amino acids. The V end lost 3 bases, the J end lost 7 bases, and 13 bases lay between the germline ends. Combining the CDR3 with reference TRBV3-1 and TRBJ1-5 gives the whole variable domain DTAVSQTPKYLVTQMGNDKSIKCEQNLGHDTMYWYKQDSKKFLKIMFSYNNKELIINETVPNRFSPKSPDKAHLNLHINSLELGDSAVYFCASSQGGAWQPQHFGDGTRLSIL.

This clonotype was counted a few times. The rearrangement uses TRBV28 and TRBJ2-3, with 12 positions matching TRBD2. The CDR3 has 16 amino acids. V dropped 5 bases and J dropped 4; count of bases not matched to a gene: 7. Per the germline V gene, CDR1 is MDHEN and CDR2 is SYDVKM. CDR3 coding DNA: TGTGCCAGCAGTCCTCAACTAGCGGGGGGCGCAGATACGCAGTATTTT. This codes for CASSPQLAGGADTQYF.

This chain links TRBV24-1 with TRBJ2-3; D is ambiguous. This CDR3 has 12 residues. Trimming removed 11 bases from V and 4 bases from J, with 12 bases in between. Germline V gene data show CDR1 as KGHDR and CDR2 as SFDVKD. CDR3 in DNA: TGTGCCAGCCGGGCAGACCCAGATACGCAGTATTTT. Residues: CASRADPDTQYF.

This clonotype appeared many times. The chain joins TRBV12-3 or TRBV12-4 to TRBJ1-5; no firm D call. This CDR3 has 15 residues. V was shortened by 7 bases and J by 5 bases, with 18 bases between the two germline ends. CDR3 sequence reads: CASTRTVALDQPQHF. The CDR3 region has the DNA TGTGCCAGCACCAGGACGGTGGCACTTGATCAGCCCCAGCATTTT.

By sample fraction, this clonotype is medium-sized. The chain combines TRBV5-1 with TRBJ2-5; D possibly uses TRBD1 or TRBD2 (5 bases each). Germline CDR1 SGHRS, CDR2 YFSETQ. This CDR3 has 15 amino acids. The V gene lost 3 bases and the J gene lost 1 base, with 13 bases spanning the gap. The CDR3 protein is CASSSVVGGQETQYF. The DNA of the CDR3 is TGCGCCAGCAGCTCGGTGGTTGGGGGCCAAGAGACCCAGTACTTC.